This entry lists 6 T cell receptor beta chains sequenced from one sample in a study of blood T cells in healthy people across ages. With a J-beta primer mix and a sample-barcoded 5' primer, a second PCR ran about 7 to 12 cycles. TCRdb used MiXCR to reprocess the 5' RACE reads, holding one entry per CDR3 protein. Among 500,000 to 600,000 distinct CDR3 sequences listed, roughly 28% were seen once. Sequenced material: blood. These receptor sequences come from a woman in her 70s in good health.

This chain joins TRBV5-1 and TRBJ2-1, with 7 bases identical to TRBD1. Germline loops: CDR1 SGHRS, CDR2 YFSETQ. The V gene end was trimmed by 5 bases and the J gene end by 0 bases; junction bases not matched to a gene: 5. The CDR3 length is 15 residues. Here the CDR3 DNA reads TGCGCCAGCAGTGGACAGGACAGCTCCTACAATGAGCAGTTCTTC. Amino acids: CASSGQDSSYNEQFF.

This clonotype has just one count. The chain recombines TRBV5-1 with TRBJ2-1; 9 bases match TRBD2. The length of the CDR3 is 14 residues. Germline V gives CDR1 SGHRS, CDR2 YFSETQ. The V gene end was trimmed by 1 base and the J gene end by 8 bases; junction bases not matched to a gene: 4. In DNA, the CDR3 is TGCGCCAGCAGCTTGTTGAGCGGGAGGTATGAGCAGTTCTTC. Its translation: CASSLLSGRYEQFF.

The V call is TRBV29-1, the J call TRBJ2-7; D may correspond to TRBD1 or TRBD2 (5 bases each). Germline assignment: CDR1 SQVTM and CDR2 ANQGSEA. Trimming left V 6 bases short and J 4 bases short, with 16 bases between. The CDR3 contains 13 residues. CDR3 bases: TGCAGCGTCCAGGGACCGAAAAGTTACGAGCAGTACTTC. Encoded protein: CSVQGPKSYEQYF.

The sample holds a few counts of this clonotype. A much larger clone differs from this one at a single base, so this may be a read error. The CDR3 DNA follows: TGTGCCACCGCTCAAGAGGTCGCAGATACGCAGTATTTT. Its translation: CATAQEVADTQYF. The rearrangement links TRBV24-1 to TRBJ2-3; no definite D call. This CDR3 spans 13 amino acids. Germline CDR1 KGHDR, CDR2 SFDVKD. Trimming left V 9 bases short and J 4 bases short, with 13 bases between.

As regards this clonotype: Relative to the germline gene, one junction end is altered; a read error may explain this. J is TRBJ2-5 and V is TRBV6-6; D not certain. CDR1 and CDR2 from the germline V gene are MNHNY and SVGAGI (reference sequence). The CDR3 extends over 15 amino acids. Written as DNA, the CDR3 is TGTGCCAGCAGTTACCAGGAACCCTCGGCAGAGACCCGGTACTTC. Protein product: CASSYQEPSAETRYF.

A word on this clonotype: One end of the junction is discordant with germline, which a read error may explain. The rearrangement links TRBV7-8 to TRBJ1-6, with a tentative D call TRBD1 (5 bases). Germline V CDR1 and CDR2: SGHVS, FQNEAQ. The CDR3 sequence is 18 residues long. The CDR3 sequence is CASSLGVTGVTYNSPLHF. CDR3 DNA sequence: TGTGCCAGCAGCTTAGGGGTGACGGGGGTAACCTATAACTCACCCCTCCACTTT.